These 17 T cell receptor beta chains originate from one sample sequenced in a study of PD-1 blockade in classical Hodgkin lymphoma. Repertoires were generated with immunoSEQ multiplex PCR, while TCRdb's copy carries only in-frame clones and drops some. The top ten hold 0.22% of the sample, which has about 35,000 clones, around nine tenths seen once. The time point was: newly diagnosed, previously untreated cHL patient sample. With magnetic negative selection, CD4+ T cells were purified from PBMCs that had been thawed. Sequenced: CD4+ T cells from blood. The receptors here all came from a human donor with classical Hodgkin lymphoma.

The J gene is TRBJ2-1, the V gene TRBV7-2, with 14 bases that match TRBD2. CDR1 and CDR2 from the germline V gene are SGHTA and FQGNSA. Germline trimming cut 3 bases from V and 7 bases from J; bases unmatched to any gene: 8. The CDR3 loop spans 17 amino acids. CDR3 bases: TGTGCCAGCAGCTTGGGTGGGACTAGCGGGAGACGGAATGAGCAGTTCTTC. This translates into CASSLGGTSGRRNEQFF.

The chain links TRBV6-5 to TRBJ2-6; 7 positions match TRBD1. CDR3 size: 15 residues. The germline gives CDR1 MNHEY, CDR2 SVGAGI. Germline trimming cut 6 bases from V and 2 bases from J; bases unmatched to any gene: 4. In DNA, the CDR3 is TGTGCCAGCAGCATTACAGGGGCTGGGGCCAACGTCCTGACTTTC. Translated: CASSITGAGANVLTF.

The V call is TRBV10-2, the J call TRBJ2-1, with 8 bases aligning to TRBD2. CDR1 is WSHSY, CDR2 SAAADI, per germline. V lost 2 bases, J lost 7 bases, and 7 bases stayed unmatched. The CDR3 runs to 15 residues. CDR3 DNA: TGCGCCAGCAGTGAGACGCGGGGGGCCGTGAATGAGCAGTTCTTC. Translation gives CASSETRGAVNEQFF.

J is TRBJ1-5 and V is TRBV10-1, with 9 positions matching TRBD1. CDR1 is WNHNN and CDR2 is SYGVQD in the germline V gene (reference sequence). V dropped 5 bases and J dropped 4; count of bases not matched to a gene: 21. The CDR3 runs 20 residues. The CDR3 protein is CASSCRQGDWVVGSNQPQHF. In DNA form, the CDR3 reads TGCGCCAGCAGTTGCCGACAGGGGGATTGGGTAGTCGGGTCGAATCAGCCCCAGCATTTT.

This chain links TRBV2 with TRBJ2-7, with D perhaps being TRBD1 or TRBD2 (5 bases each). This CDR3 has 14 amino acids. Trimming took off 4 bases at V and 1 base at J, with 11 bases between the two ends. The germline V gene encodes CDR1 SNHLY and CDR2 FYNNEI. The chain's CDR3 is CASSAGRPSYEQYF. CDR3 nucleotide sequence: TGTGCCAGCAGTGCGGGACGGCCGTCCTACGAGCAGTACTTC.

The rearrangement uses TRBV6-6 and TRBJ1-1; D may be TRBD1 (6 bases). CDR1 is MNHNY, CDR2 SVGAGI, per germline (reference sequence). This CDR3 comprises 16 residues. V dropped 6 bases and J dropped 3 bases, with 20 bases sitting between them. The CDR3: CASSLPRTEVDTEAFF. CDR3 bases: TGTGCCAGCAGCCTCCCCCGGACAGAGGTCGACACTGAAGCTTTCTTT.

This rearrangement joins TRBV18 to TRBJ2-7; D call uncertain. Between the trimmed V and J ends, which lost 1 base and 3 bases, there was a span of 7 bases. The CDR3 consists of 13 residues. Germline V lookup: CDR1 KGHSH, CDR2 LQKENI. The CDR3 spells CASSPRNSYEQYF. The DNA of the CDR3 is TGTGCCAGCTCACCACGTAACAGCTACGAGCAGTACTTC.

The V call is TRBV6-7, the J call TRBJ1-1; possibly TRBD1 for D (6 bases). TRBV6-7 qualifies as an ORF whose function is uncertain. Trimming left V 6 bases short and J 3 bases short, with 14 bases between. This CDR3 has 14 amino acids. The CDR3 loop reads CASRSGEEYTEAFF. The CDR3 coding sequence is TGTGCCAGCAGGTCAGGGGAAGAGTACACTGAAGCTTTCTTT.

This sequence joins TRBV7-3 and TRBJ1-2; the match to TRBD1 covers 8 bases. The germline V gene has CDR1 SGHTA and CDR2 FQGTGA. The CDR3 totals 13 residues. Trimming at V came to 4 bases and at J to 6 bases, leaving 4 bases not matched to a gene. The CDR3 bases are TGTGCCAGCAGCTGGCAGGGGGCTAATGGCTACACCTTC. As protein: CASSWQGANGYTF.

This clone was seen a single time. The chain uses TRBV18 and TRBJ2-7; 7 bases fit TRBD2. The CDR3 contains 15 residues. J gave up 2 bases and V 3 bases, and 7 bases lay outside the gene matches. CDR1 KGHSH and CDR2 LQKENI come from the germline V gene. CDR3 residues: CASSPQGGTTYEQYF. The CDR3 DNA is TGTGCCAGCTCACCCCAGGGAGGGACCACCTACGAGCAGTACTTC. Using reference TRBV18 and TRBJ2-7 for the parts outside the CDR3, the full variable domain is NAGVMQNPRHLVRRRGQEARLRCSPMKGHSHVYWYRQLPEEGLKFMVYLQKENIIDESGMPKERFSAEFPKEGPSILRIQQVVRGDSAAYFCASSPQGGTTYEQYFGPGTRLTVT.

This chain joins TRBV5-1 and TRBJ1-1; 7 bases fit TRBD1. This CDR3 is 14 amino acids long. The V gene end was trimmed by 2 bases and the J gene end by 2 bases; junction bases not matched to a gene: 3. Germline values: CDR1 SGHRS, CDR2 YFSETQ. The CDR3: CASSFRTGNTEAFF. The CDR3, as DNA: TGCGCCAGCAGCTTCAGGACAGGTAACACTGAAGCTTTCTTT.

The gene calls are TRBV18 and TRBJ2-3, with a possible D match to TRBD1 (5 bases). The CDR3 contains 15 residues. V was pared by 3 bases and J by 2 bases, with 12 bases between. The germline V gene encodes CDR1 KGHSH and CDR2 LQKENI. CDR3 in amino acids: CASSPDITSTDTQYF. The CDR3 DNA reads as TGTGCCAGCTCACCGGACATAACATCCACAGATACGCAGTATTTT.

The V gene is TRBV29-1, the J gene TRBJ1-2, with 8 positions matching TRBD1. This CDR3 comprises 13 residues. The germline gives CDR1 SQVTM, CDR2 ANQGSEA. The V segment lost 8 bases and the J segment 2 bases; nucleotides outside the gene matches: 7. The CDR3 is CSTRTGSNYGYTF. CDR3 in DNA: TGCAGCACAAGGACAGGGAGCAACTATGGCTACACCTTC.

J is TRBJ1-4 and V is TRBV4-1; D call uncertain. The CDR3 contains 14 residues. Per germline, CDR1 MGHRA and CDR2 YSYEKL. V lost 0 bases to trimming and J lost 8 bases, with 10 bases between them. The CDR3: CASSQETSTEKLFF. The CDR3 DNA is TGCGCCAGCAGCCAAGAGACCTCGACGGAAAAACTGTTTTTT.

The chain links TRBV5-1 to TRBJ1-2; TRBD1 matches 8 bases. This CDR3 is built from 13 residues. CDR1 is SGHRS and CDR2 is YFSETQ in the germline V gene. With V trimmed by 6 bases and J by 10 bases, 11 bases remained unmatched. CDR3 protein: CASKVMDREYYTF. Written as DNA, the CDR3 is TGCGCCAGCAAGGTCATGGACAGGGAGTACTACACCTTC.

This clone has just one count. The V gene is TRBV18, the J gene TRBJ2-5, with TRBD1 identical over 7 bases. In germline, CDR1 is KGHSH, CDR2 LQKENI. With 8 bases clipped from V and 0 bases from J, the junction kept 12 bases outside the gene matches. The CDR3 covers 16 residues. CDR3: CASRYMTGSYQETQYF. CDR3 bases: TGTGCCAGCCGATATATGACAGGGTCGTACCAAGAGACCCAGTACTTC.

The rearrangement links TRBV29-1 to TRBJ1-2; 7 nucleotides agree with TRBD1. The CDR3 sequence is 12 residues long. V trimming: 5 bases; J trimming: 3 bases; junction bases outside the gene matches: 3. Germline V CDR1 and CDR2: SQVTM, ANQGSEA. CDR3 in amino acids: CSVRGPDYGYTF. The DNA for the CDR3 is TGCAGCGTTAGGGGGCCCGACTATGGCTACACCTTC.